This T cell receptor (beta chain) was identified during a study of blood T cell repertoires in COVID-19. Looking at the study overall: From the United States, Italy and Spain came samples of acute and convalescent COVID-19. The analysed material was cDNA or gDNA that came from T cells, B-cell-depleted T cells, or PBMCs.

Source study methods: Nucleated cell counts were estimated from reference gene primer amplification. Clones were sequenced by immunoSEQ multiplex PCR, and TCRdb holds only the in-frame ones, with some missing. That table supplies the V and J calls and clone size; D and trimming were determined from the DNA. The table shows roughly 70,000 clones, with nearly 90% occurring only once. V was pared by 4 bases and J by 8 bases, with 5 bases of the junction left unmatched. Per germline, CDR1 SGHRS and CDR2 YFSETQ. This CDR3 contains 13 residues. This receptor was obtained from a man aged 55-75 years with acute or convalescent COVID-19. The material sequenced was peripheral blood. The V and J genes are TRBV5-1 and TRBJ1-2, with 10 positions matching TRBD1. This chain's CDR3 is CASSGDRGGGYTF. The CDR3 bases are TGCGCCAGCAGCGGGGACAGGGGAGGCGGCTACACCTTC.